This entry lists 29 T cell receptor beta chains sequenced from one sample in a study of cytomegalovirus exposure and HLA in healthy donors. PCR used 60 Vbeta primers and 13 Jbeta primers. Generated by immunoSEQ multiplex PCR, the TCRdb table keeps only in-frame clones and is missing some. The sample table includes tens of thousands of clones. The sequencing sample was made of PBMCs. These TCRs come from a male donor in good health and CMV-seronegative.

The chain couples TRBV29-1 to TRBJ2-3, with D unresolved. The length of the CDR3 is 10 residues. V lost 4 bases and J 3 bases, leaving 2 bases between the germline ends. CDR1 and CDR2 (germline): SQVTM, ANQGSEA. As DNA, the CDR3 is TGCAGCGTTGTAACAGATACGCAGTATTTT. Translated, it gives CSVVTDTQYF.

The chain's CDR3 is CASSSGSMNTEAFF. CDR3 DNA: TGTGCCAGCAGTTCCGGGTCCATGAACACTGAAGCTTTCTTT. The rearrangement links TRBV27 to TRBJ1-1; D gene uncertain. Germline loops: CDR1 MNHEY, CDR2 SMNVEV (reference sequence). CDR3 size: 14 residues. The V gene lost 4 bases and the J gene lost 0 bases, with 9 bases spanning the gap.

This chain links TRBV11-2 with TRBJ2-7; TRBD1 matches 10 bases. Germline trimming cut 1 base from V and 6 bases from J; bases unmatched to any gene: 9. Looked up from germline, CDR1 is SGHAT and CDR2 is FQNNGV. The CDR3 runs to 16 residues. The CDR3 DNA is TGTGCCAGCAGCTTAGTGACAGGGGGCGAAGTCCCCGAGCAGTACTTC. This translates into CASSLVTGGEVPEQYF.

This chain connects TRBV18 to TRBJ2-7; D possibly corresponds to TRBD1 (6 bases). Germline CDR1 and CDR2: KGHSH and LQKENI. The V end lost 5 bases, the J end lost 5 bases, and 19 bases lay between the germline ends. The CDR3 contains 15 residues. As DNA, the CDR3 is TGTGCCAGCTCATCCGACAGGTTACCCATCCACGAGCAGTACTTC. Its protein product is CASSSDRLPIHEQYF.

The chain couples TRBV7-9 to TRBJ1-1, with D unclear. There are 15 residues in the CDR3. The germline CDR1 and CDR2 sequences are SEHNR and FQNEAQ (reference sequence). With 4 bases removed from V and 3 bases from J, the gap between germline ends came to 15 bases. The CDR3 DNA reads as TGTGCCAGCAGCTATGGGAGCCCGGGTGACACTGAAGCTTTCTTT. It is translated as CASSYGSPGDTEAFF.

The CDR3 DNA follows: TGCAGCGTTGAAGGACACCCGACAGCCAGACAAGAGACCCAGTACTTC. Translation: CSVEGHPTARQETQYF. The chain has TRBV29-1 and TRBJ2-5; possible D gene TRBD1, 5 bases. The ends were cut back, 1 base at V and 2 bases at J, with 17 bases in the middle. Germline loops: CDR1 SQVTM, CDR2 ANQGSEA. This CDR3 comprises 16 residues.

The V and J genes are TRBV6-5 and TRBJ1-6; 10 bases map to TRBD1. Germline loops: CDR1 MNHEY, CDR2 SVGAGI. The CDR3 runs to 13 residues. Germline trimming cut 8 bases from V and 13 bases from J; bases unmatched to any gene: 8. In nucleotides, the CDR3 is TGTGCCAGCTTCCGGGACAGGGGCCACCCCCTCCACTTT. Protein product: CASFRDRGHPLHF.

This chain links TRBV29-1 with TRBJ1-2; 7 bases are a match to TRBD1. The germline CDR1 and CDR2 sequences are SQVTM and ANQGSEA. This CDR3 is 15 amino acids long. The V gene end was trimmed by 3 bases and the J gene end by 3 bases; junction bases not matched to a gene: 10. The CDR3 nucleotides read TGCAGCGTTGATTGGGTTTCCAGGGGGGACTATGGCTACACCTTC. This sequence encodes CSVDWVSRGDYGYTF.

This rearrangement joins TRBV29-1 to TRBJ2-3; D is undetermined. The germline V gene encodes CDR1 SQVTM and CDR2 ANQGSEA. V shed 5 bases and J shed 0 bases, with 6 bases lying between them. This CDR3 has 12 residues. The DNA for the CDR3 is TGCAGCGTTTTATCTAGCACAGATACGCAGTATTTT. It specifies CSVLSSTDTQYF.

CDR3 DNA sequence: TGTGCCATCAGTGAGTCTTGGCAGGGGAACTATGGCTACACCTTC. Its protein is CAISESWQGNYGYTF. The chain has TRBV10-3 and TRBJ1-2, with D possibly being TRBD1 (6 bases). Germline lookup yields CDR1 ENHRY and CDR2 SYGVKD. Trimming left V 0 bases short and J 2 bases short, with 10 bases between. The CDR3 sequence is 15 residues long.

This sequence joins TRBV7-9 and TRBJ2-7, with TRBD2 as a possible D gene (7 bases). The CDR3 runs 17 residues. Between the trimmed V and J ends, which lost 1 base and 4 bases, there was a span of 20 bases. CDR1 and CDR2 (germline): SEHNR, FQNEAQ (reference sequence). The CDR3: CASSLVLGGLEDYEQYF. The CDR3 nucleotides are TGTGCCAGCAGCTTAGTTCTGGGGGGGCTTGAAGATTACGAGCAGTACTTC.

The rearrangement uses TRBV30 and TRBJ1-2, with D uncertain. The CDR3 spans 15 residues. Germline V gives CDR1 GTSNPN, CDR2 SVGIG (reference sequence). V gave up 1 base and J gave up 7 bases, with 19 bases separating them. Here the CDR3 reads CAWSAEAGRLGGYTF. The CDR3 DNA follows: TGTGCCTGGAGTGCTGAGGCGGGAAGACTGGGTGGCTACACCTTC.

The V call is TRBV4-2, the J call TRBJ1-1; 8 nucleotides align to TRBD1. V gave up 4 bases and J gave up 1 base; unmatched junction bases: 2. The germline V gene encodes CDR1 LGHNA and CDR2 YNFKEQ. The CDR3 spans 14 residues. This CDR3 is CASSLGTGNTEAFF. The DNA for the CDR3 is TGTGCCAGCAGCCTCGGGACAGGGAACACTGAAGCTTTCTTT.

The DNA for the CDR3 is TGTGCCAGCAGCGTAAGCGGGGGGCCTTACAATGAGCAGTTCTTC. This encodes CASSVSGGPYNEQFF. The genes are TRBV9 and TRBJ2-1, with 9 bases identical to TRBD2. The CDR3 loop spans 15 amino acids. The germline V gene has CDR1 SGDLS and CDR2 YYNGEE. The V gene end was trimmed by 1 base and the J gene end by 4 bases; junction bases not matched to a gene: 3.

J is TRBJ1-2 and V is TRBV7-2, with D maybe TRBD1 (6 bases). The germline V gene encodes CDR1 SGHTA and CDR2 FQGNSA. The V gene lost 3 bases and the J gene lost 9 bases, with 14 bases spanning the gap. The CDR3 consists of 13 residues. The CDR3 coding sequence is TGTGCCAGCAGCTTGCAAACAGGGTATAGCTACACCTTC. This encodes CASSLQTGYSYTF.

J is TRBJ1-2 and V is TRBV5-4; D is unresolved. Trimming pared 2 bases from V and 2 bases from J, leaving 13 bases between. The CDR3 extends over 15 amino acids. CDR1 SGHNT and CDR2 YYREEE come from the germline V gene (reference sequence). As DNA, the CDR3 is TGTGCCAGCAGCTTCCCCACCAGGATGAACTATGGCTACACCTTC. Translating gives CASSFPTRMNYGYTF. The full variable domain, rest sourced from reference TRBV5-4 and TRBJ1-2, is ETGVTQSPTHLIKTRGQQVTLRCSSQSGHNTVSWYQQALGQGPQFIFQYYREEENGRGNFPPRFSGLQFPNYSSELNVNALELDDSALYLCASSFPTRMNYGYTFGSGTRLTVV.

This chain joins TRBV2 and TRBJ2-7, with D hard to call. V was pared by 4 bases and J by 3 bases, with 7 bases between. The CDR3 has 12 amino acids. Germline V lookup: CDR1 SNHLY, CDR2 FYNNEI. CDR3 sequence (DNA): TGTGCCAGCAGTGGTGTCATCTACGAGCAGTACTTC. It codes for CASSGVIYEQYF. The variable domain in full, completed from reference TRBV2 and TRBJ2-7, reads EPEVTQTPSHQVTQMGQEVILRCVPISNHLYFYWYRQILGQKVEFLVSFYNNEISEKSEIFDDQFSVERPDGSNFTLKIRSTKLEDSAMYFCASSGVIYEQYFGPGTRLTVT.

The chain combines TRBV5-1 with TRBJ1-4, with TRBD1 matching 9 bases. The CDR3 sequence is 16 residues long. V was pared by 4 bases and J by 4 bases, with 8 bases of the junction left unmatched. Germline V CDR1 and CDR2: SGHRS, YFSETQ. The CDR3 sequence is CASSRRGGQGNEKLFF. Written as DNA, the CDR3 is TGCGCCAGCAGCCGGAGGGGGGGACAGGGTAATGAAAAACTGTTTTTT.

The CDR3 sequence: CSARTGYTF. Written as DNA, the CDR3 is TGCAGTGCAAGGACAGGCTACACCTTC. The V and J genes are TRBV20-1 and TRBJ1-2, with D possibly being TRBD1 (5 bases). There are 9 residues in the CDR3. Germline-derived CDR1 and CDR2 are DFQATT and SNEGSKA (reference sequence). V was clipped by 6 bases and J by 8 bases, with 7 bases between them.

This rearrangement joins TRBV9 to TRBJ2-1, with 8 bases matching TRBD2. The junction had 10 bases not matched to a gene; V was cut back by 2 bases and J by 6 bases. CDR3 length: 16 amino acids. Germline CDR1 is SGDLS and CDR2 is YYNGEE. DNA for the CDR3: TGTGCCAGCAGCGTCCAGCTCGGGCTAGCGGGCAATGAGCAGTTCTTC. Translating it yields CASSVQLGLAGNEQFF.

V is TRBV18 and J is TRBJ2-7; D is possibly TRBD1 (5 bases). The CDR3 sequence is 14 residues long. Germline V gives CDR1 KGHSH, CDR2 LQKENI. Trimming took off 0 bases at V and 2 bases at J, with 8 bases between the two ends. CDR3 DNA: TGTGCCAGCTCACCACCTGACAGAGCCTACGAGCAGTACTTC. This codes for CASSPPDRAYEQYF.

The rearrangement uses TRBV19 and TRBJ1-1; no reliable D call. Germline CDR1 and CDR2: LNHDA and SQIVND (reference sequence). CDR3 length: 16 residues. Trimming removed 5 bases at V and 5 bases at J, with 21 bases between. CDR3 DNA: TGTGCCAGTAGTGCTCTGGAGGCCGGGCGGAAGACTGAAGCTTTCTTT. It translates to CASSALEAGRKTEAFF.

The chain is built from TRBV2 and TRBJ2-7; 10 bases are a match to TRBD1. The V gene's germline CDR1 is SNHLY and CDR2 FYNNEI. The junction had 8 bases not matched to a gene; V was cut back by 11 bases and J by 1 base. This CDR3 is built from 14 residues. CDR3 sequence: CAGREDRGSYEQYF. The DNA for the CDR3 is TGTGCCGGGAGAGAGGACAGGGGGTCCTACGAGCAGTACTTC.

The chain is built from TRBV5-1 and TRBJ1-6; TRBD1 agrees at 10 bases. In germline, CDR1 is SGHRS, CDR2 YFSETQ. Germline trimming cut 0 bases from V and 5 bases from J; bases unmatched to any gene: 2. This CDR3 comprises 16 residues. CDR3 in amino acids: CASSLGGTGDNSPLHF. CDR3 in DNA: TGCGCCAGCAGCTTGGGTGGGACAGGGGATAATTCACCCCTCCACTTT.

CDR3 in amino acids: CASSLGQGNNSPLHF. Written as DNA, the CDR3 is TGTGCCAGCAGCCTGGGACAGGGAAATAATTCACCCCTCCACTTT. The chain joins TRBV7-6 to TRBJ1-6, with 9 nucleotides matching TRBD1. CDR1 is SGHVS, CDR2 FNYEAQ, per germline. V shed 5 bases and J 5 bases; nucleotides not matched to a gene: 4. This CDR3 is 15 amino acids long.

This sequence joins TRBV5-4 and TRBJ1-2, with TRBD1 matching 10 bases. The germline gives CDR1 SGHNT, CDR2 YYREEE (reference sequence). The CDR3 is made up of 15 amino acids. V shed 1 base and J 7 bases; nucleotides not matched to a gene: 7. The CDR3 region is CASSLTGQGFGGYTF. The CDR3, as DNA: TGTGCCAGCAGCTTGACGGGACAGGGGTTTGGTGGCTACACCTTC.

For the CDR3, the DNA is TGTGCCAGCAGCCGCCTCACAGGGAATCAGCCCCAGCATTTT. This encodes CASSRLTGNQPQHF. The rearrangement uses TRBV7-8 and TRBJ1-5, with D maybe TRBD1 (6 bases). CDR1 is SGHVS, CDR2 FQNEAQ, per germline. Trimming stripped 5 bases from V and 4 bases from J, with 12 bases between. The length of the CDR3 is 14 residues.

The rearrangement links TRBV7-2 to TRBJ1-1; 7 bases fit TRBD1. The CDR3 contains 13 residues. V shed 1 base and J 11 bases; nucleotides not matched to a gene: 7. Germline lookup yields CDR1 SGHTA and CDR2 FQGNSA. CDR3 DNA sequence: TGTGCCAGCAGCTTAGGCTCCGGGACAGCCGCTTTCTTT. Its protein is CASSLGSGTAAFF.

The rearrangement links TRBV6-5 to TRBJ1-5; D not certain. The CDR3 has 15 residues. Trimming removed 5 bases from V and 2 bases from J, with 13 bases in between. In germline, CDR1 is MNHEY, CDR2 SVGAGI. CDR3 amino acids: CASSPVPEGNQPQHF. The DNA for the CDR3 is TGTGCCAGCAGTCCGGTCCCGGAGGGCAATCAGCCCCAGCATTTT.